One sample yielded the 32 T cell receptor beta chains listed below, sequenced in a study of shared clonotypes between healthy human individuals. The data were produced by immunoSEQ multiplex PCR, yet TCRdb's version contains in-frame clones alone and is incomplete. The sample shows about 650,000 clones, less than 97% of them seen only once. Naive CD8 cells lacked CD45RO, underwent positive selection for CCR7 and left out terminally differentiated effector memory CD45RA+ cells. Sequenced: naive CD8+ T cells sorted from blood. These receptors were collected from a woman aged 25 to 39 in good health.

J is TRBJ2-1 and V is TRBV5-8, with TRBD2 matching over 13 bases. Per the germline V gene, CDR1 is SGHTS and CDR2 is YDEGEE. Trimming took 2 bases from V and 6 from J; bases not matched to a gene: 2. The CDR3 covers 15 residues. The CDR3 sequence is CASSFGTSGTNEQFF. Written as DNA, the CDR3 is TGTGCCAGCAGCTTTGGGACTAGCGGGACCAATGAGCAGTTCTTC.

The rearrangement links TRBV18 to TRBJ1-1, with D perhaps matching TRBD1 (5 bases). V lost 0 bases, J lost 3 bases, and 14 bases lay in between. The CDR3 has 16 residues. Looked up from germline, CDR1 is KGHSH and CDR2 is LQKENI. The DNA for the CDR3 is TGTGCCAGCTCACCACCCAAGGGGCGAGAGTACACTGAAGCTTTCTTT. It translates to CASSPPKGREYTEAFF.

This chain joins TRBV5-4 and TRBJ1-2; D gene unclear. Germline V lookup: CDR1 SGHNT, CDR2 YYREEE (reference sequence). The CDR3 sequence is 11 residues long. V was shortened by 9 bases and J by 7 bases, with 13 bases between the two germline ends. The CDR3 nucleotides are TGTGCCACGGCTAGCGATTTTGGCTACACCTTC. Protein sequence: CATASDFGYTF.

The chain combines TRBV5-4 with TRBJ1-1; D remains ambiguous. This CDR3 spans 11 amino acids. Trimming took 3 bases from V and 10 from J, leaving 10 bases between them. CDR1 and CDR2 (germline): SGHNT, YYREEE (reference sequence). CDR3 loop: CASSSEKGAFF. DNA of the CDR3: TGTGCCAGCAGCTCAGAGAAGGGAGCTTTCTTT.

The gene calls are TRBV28 and TRBJ2-1; 9 bases fit TRBD2. The CDR3 loop spans 15 amino acids. The V and J ends lost 5 bases and 7 bases, in that order; junction bases with no gene match: 9. Germline V CDR1 and CDR2: MDHEN, SYDVKM. CDR3 nucleotide sequence: TGTGCCAGCAGTCCTTTAGCGGGAGAAGGGAATGAGCAGTTCTTC. This codes for CASSPLAGEGNEQFF.

As to this clone: This specimen includes other DNA sequences encoding the same CDR3. The J gene is TRBJ2-3, the V gene TRBV27, with D unclear. The length of the CDR3 is 13 residues. V was trimmed by 0 bases and J by 3 bases, leaving 4 bases between them. CDR1 and CDR2 (germline): MNHEY, SMNVEV (reference sequence). The DNA for the CDR3 is TGTGCCAGCAGTTTATCCGGGACAGATACGCAGTATTTT. It translates to CASSLSGTDTQYF.

This clone was detected only once. V usage is TRBV6-1 and J usage is TRBJ2-1; maybe TRBD2 (5 bases). This CDR3 region has 16 residues. Trimming took off 7 bases at V and 4 bases at J, with 20 bases between the two ends. Germline values: CDR1 MNHNS, CDR2 SASEGT. This CDR3 is CASTDQMEVGYNEQFF. In DNA, the CDR3 is TGTGCCAGCACTGATCAAATGGAGGTCGGGTACAATGAGCAGTTCTTC.

This rearrangement joins TRBV5-6 to TRBJ2-1, with a weak D call TRBD2 (6 bases). The CDR3 has 15 residues. V was shortened by 4 bases and J by 7 bases, with 18 bases between the two germline ends. Germline V gene data show CDR1 as SGHDT and CDR2 as YYEEEE. The CDR3 bases are TGTGCCAGCAGCCCCGGAGGGACCGGAGGGAATGAGCAGTTCTTC. It specifies CASSPGGTGGNEQFF.

The chain joins TRBV9 to TRBJ1-2, with a tentative D call TRBD1 (5 bases). Per the germline V gene, CDR1 is SGDLS and CDR2 is YYNGEE. V was clipped by 3 bases and J by 4 bases, with 7 bases between them. There are 12 residues in the CDR3. The CDR3 sequence: CASSAGPYGYTF. The CDR3, as DNA: TGTGCCAGCAGCGCGGGGCCCTATGGCTACACCTTC.

This chain links TRBV27 with TRBJ2-2; 9 positions agree with TRBD2. V shed 5 bases and J 3 bases; nucleotides not matched to a gene: 7. The CDR3 is 16 residues long. Germline CDR1 reads MNHEY; CDR2 reads SMNVEV (reference sequence). This chain's CDR3 is CASSGPGLAHTGELFF. CDR3 nucleotide sequence: TGTGCCAGCAGTGGGCCTGGACTAGCGCACACCGGGGAGCTGTTTTTT.

The DNA for the CDR3 is TGCAGCGTCCGGGACAGGATTTCCTACGAGCAGTACTTC. Amino acids: CSVRDRISYEQYF. The rearrangement joins TRBV29-1 to TRBJ2-5; 8 nucleotides agree with TRBD1. The J call may be mistaken, given a closer DNA end match to TRBJ2-7. The CDR3 length is 13 residues. CDR1 and CDR2 (germline): SQVTM, ANQGSEA.

In this sample, this clone turned up a few times. This chain uses TRBV27 with TRBJ1-2; no firm D call. Trimming removed 3 bases at V and 4 bases at J, with 9 bases between. The germline gives CDR1 MNHEY, CDR2 SMNVEV (reference sequence). The CDR3 covers 13 residues. CDR3 residues: CASSFAPGYGYTF. The CDR3 DNA is TGTGCCAGCAGTTTTGCCCCAGGCTATGGCTACACCTTC.

The chain uses TRBV27 and TRBJ2-7; D not certain. V was cut by 6 bases and J by 2 bases, with 14 bases left in between. This CDR3 is built from 14 residues. Germline CDR1 reads MNHEY; CDR2 reads SMNVEV (reference sequence). The CDR3 is CASSPSTAPYEQYF. In DNA form, the CDR3 reads TGTGCCAGCAGCCCCTCGACGGCCCCCTACGAGCAGTACTTC.

The CDR3 is CASSLSSGGTDTQYF. The CDR3 DNA is TGTGCCAGCAGCTTGTCTAGCGGGGGCACAGATACGCAGTATTTT. The chain joins TRBV5-4 to TRBJ2-3; TRBD2 aligns across 9 bases. This CDR3 contains 15 residues. J lost 1 base, V lost 1 base, and 1 base had no gene match. Germline V gene lookup returns CDR1 SGHNT and CDR2 YYREEE (reference sequence). Variable domain in full (rest from reference TRBV5-4 and TRBJ2-3): ETGVTQSPTHLIKTRGQQVTLRCSSQSGHNTVSWYQQALGQGPQFIFQYYREEENGRGNFPPRFSGLQFPNYSSELNVNALELDDSALYLCASSLSSGGTDTQYFGPGTRLTVL.

This clone was seen a single time. The rearrangement uses TRBV7-2 and TRBJ2-2, with 7 bases lining up with TRBD1. Germline V lookup: CDR1 SGHTA, CDR2 FQGNSA. V shed 3 bases, J shed 3 bases, and the junction held 1 base outside the gene matches. This CDR3 is 14 amino acids long. The DNA of the CDR3 is TGTGCCAGCAGCTTGGGGACAGACACCGGGGAGCTGTTTTTT. It specifies CASSLGTDTGELFF.

The rearrangement uses TRBV30 and TRBJ1-4, with no clear D. The CDR3 extends over 15 amino acids. From germline, CDR1 is GTSNPN and CDR2 SVGIG (reference sequence). V lost 0 bases, J lost 6 bases, and 14 bases lay in between. The CDR3 DNA reads as TGTGCCTGGAGTGTATACGCCGGACTGGATGAAAAACTGTTTTTT. Protein product: CAWSVYAGLDEKLFF.

The chain recombines TRBV5-1 with TRBJ2-5; no clear D. Between the trimmed V and J ends, which lost 1 base and 5 bases, there was a span of 21 bases. This CDR3 has 17 amino acids. Germline assignment: CDR1 SGHRS and CDR2 YFSETQ. The CDR3 sequence is CASSLIPAAPTRETQYF. In DNA, the CDR3 is TGCGCCAGCAGCTTGATTCCTGCGGCACCGACACGGGAGACCCAGTACTTC.

The chain couples TRBV6-5 to TRBJ2-1; 9 positions agree with TRBD1. V dropped 8 bases and J dropped 9; count of bases not matched to a gene: 14. Germline V CDR1 and CDR2: MNHEY, SVGAGI. The CDR3 has 15 amino acids. The CDR3 bases are TGTGCCAGCCGACCCGGGACAGGGCTGTTCGGTGAGCAGTTCTTC. Amino acid sequence: CASRPGTGLFGEQFF.

The chain is built from TRBV13 and TRBJ1-2; maybe TRBD1 (5 bases). The CDR3 loop spans 14 amino acids. The V end was cut by 2 bases, the J end by 6 bases, with 13 bases between. Germline assignment: CDR1 PRHDT and CDR2 FYEKMQ (reference sequence). The CDR3 region has the DNA TGTGCCAGCAGCTTACAGGGTGCGGTGGATGGCTACACCTTC. This gives the protein CASSLQGAVDGYTF.

The V gene is TRBV27, the J gene TRBJ2-1; 7 bases fit TRBD2. The CDR3 spans 16 residues. CDR1 is MNHEY and CDR2 is SMNVEV in the germline V gene (reference sequence). V shed 6 bases and J 3 bases; nucleotides not matched to a gene: 11. The CDR3 DNA is TGTGCCAGCAGCAAATCTAGCGGACTCATCTACAATGAGCAGTTCTTC. Residues: CASSKSSGLIYNEQFF.

Points on this clone: Other DNA variants within this sample encode the same CDR3. The gene calls are TRBV29-1 and TRBJ1-1; D unresolved. V lost 2 bases, J lost 1 base, and 5 bases lay in between. There are 12 residues in the CDR3. Germline CDR1 is SQVTM and CDR2 is ANQGSEA. This CDR3 reads CSVERGNTEAFF. In DNA, the CDR3 is TGCAGCGTTGAACGGGGGAACACTGAAGCTTTCTTT.

The V gene is TRBV27, the J gene TRBJ2-7; D is possibly TRBD2 (5 bases). CDR1 MNHEY and CDR2 SMNVEV come from the germline V gene (reference sequence). CDR3 length: 14 residues. Trimming stripped 8 bases from V and 2 bases from J, with 16 bases between. Written as DNA, the CDR3 is TGTGCCAGCGGGTGGAGCGGTCCCCCCTACGAGCAGTACTTC. The encoded protein is CASGWSGPPYEQYF.

The chain couples TRBV13 to TRBJ1-4; no reliable D call. From germline, CDR1 is PRHDT and CDR2 FYEKMQ (reference sequence). There are 13 residues in the CDR3. Deletions cut 6 bases from V and 5 bases from J, with 10 bases between. The CDR3 DNA reads as TGTGCCAGCAGTGACGAGGGAAATGAAAAACTGTTTTTT. This encodes CASSDEGNEKLFF.

About this clone: Relative to the germline gene, one junction end is altered; a read error may explain this. The chain links TRBV7-9 to TRBJ2-2; 7 positions agree with TRBD1. The germline V gene has CDR1 SEHNR and CDR2 FQNEAQ (reference sequence). The CDR3 length is 15 residues. The CDR3 DNA reads as TGTGCCAGCATCTTAGACAGGGTCAACACCGGGGAGCTGTTTTTT. Translating gives CASILDRVNTGELFF.

The chain has TRBV2 and TRBJ2-7; 8 bases match TRBD2. V dropped 8 bases and J dropped 4; count of bases not matched to a gene: 4. Germline V gene lookup returns CDR1 SNHLY and CDR2 FYNNEI. The CDR3 sequence is 12 residues long. The CDR3 loop reads CASGLAGYEQYF. The CDR3 DNA reads as TGTGCCAGCGGCCTAGCGGGTTACGAGCAGTACTTC.

This sequence joins TRBV19 and TRBJ2-7; TRBD2 might be the D (6 bases). Trimming removed 5 bases at V and 7 bases at J, with 24 bases between. The CDR3 spans 16 residues. Germline CDR1 is LNHDA and CDR2 is SQIVND (reference sequence). The CDR3 loop reads CASSRGGGDLPGEQYF. CDR3 bases: TGTGCCAGTAGTCGGGGAGGCGGGGACCTCCCGGGGGAGCAGTACTTC.

The V call is TRBV15, the J call TRBJ2-2; D may be TRBD2 (6 bases). CDR1 is LNHNV and CDR2 is YYDKDF in the germline V gene (reference sequence). The CDR3 has 12 amino acids. The V end was cut by 3 bases, the J end by 7 bases, with 6 bases between. The CDR3 nucleotides are TGTGCCACCAGCAGGGAGGGCGGGGAGCTGTTTTTT. Translated, it gives CATSREGGELFF. The full variable domain, with the rest looked up from reference TRBV15 and TRBJ2-2, is DAMVIQNPRYQVTQFGKPVTLSCSQTLNHNVMYWYQQKSSQAPKLLFHYYDKDFNNEADTPDNFQSRRPNTSFCFLDIRSPGLGDTAMYLCATSREGGELFFGEGSRLTVL.

The chain carries TRBV7-8 and TRBJ2-7; 10 nucleotides agree with TRBD1. The CDR3 contains 15 residues. The germline gives CDR1 SGHVS, CDR2 FQNEAQ. Trimming cost V 4 bases and J 5 bases; bases outside gene matches: 8. As DNA, the CDR3 is TGTGCCAGCAGCTCCAGACAGGGGGCGATGAACGAGCAGTACTTC. Translating it yields CASSSRQGAMNEQYF.

V gene TRBV7-9 combines with J gene TRBJ2-4; 7 positions match TRBD1. This CDR3 spans 16 amino acids. Germline V gene lookup returns CDR1 SEHNR and CDR2 FQNEAQ (reference sequence). With V trimmed by 5 bases and J by 0 bases, 7 bases remained unmatched. CDR3: CASSAIQGLAKNIQYF. CDR3 DNA: TGTGCCAGCAGCGCAATACAGGGGCTAGCCAAAAACATTCAGTACTTC.

V is TRBV14 and J is TRBJ2-5, with D tentatively TRBD2 (6 bases). Near its end, the DNA agrees better with TRBJ2-7, so the J call may be wrong. Per the germline V gene, CDR1 is SGHDN and CDR2 is FVKESK. The CDR3 spans 15 residues. In DNA, the CDR3 is TGTGCCAGCAGCCATAGACTAGAGCCGCGGTACGAGCAGTACTTC. This encodes CASSHRLEPRYEQYF.

V usage is TRBV27 and J usage is TRBJ2-7; a possible D gene is TRBD2 (6 bases). This CDR3 contains 14 residues. V lost 5 bases and J lost 0, with 11 bases in between. Germline V CDR1 and CDR2: MNHEY, SMNVEV (reference sequence). The CDR3 protein is CASSMGLFSYEQYF. In DNA, the CDR3 is TGTGCCAGCAGTATGGGACTTTTCTCCTACGAGCAGTACTTC.

The J gene is TRBJ2-7, the V gene TRBV6-1, with TRBD2 as a possible D gene (5 bases). V lost 4 bases and J 4 bases, leaving 23 bases between the germline ends. The CDR3 spans 17 residues. Germline V gene lookup returns CDR1 MNHNS and CDR2 SASEGT. The CDR3 loop is CASSGSGRSGGAYEQYF. For the CDR3, the DNA is TGTGCCAGCAGTGGATCAGGACGCAGCGGAGGAGCTTACGAGCAGTACTTC.